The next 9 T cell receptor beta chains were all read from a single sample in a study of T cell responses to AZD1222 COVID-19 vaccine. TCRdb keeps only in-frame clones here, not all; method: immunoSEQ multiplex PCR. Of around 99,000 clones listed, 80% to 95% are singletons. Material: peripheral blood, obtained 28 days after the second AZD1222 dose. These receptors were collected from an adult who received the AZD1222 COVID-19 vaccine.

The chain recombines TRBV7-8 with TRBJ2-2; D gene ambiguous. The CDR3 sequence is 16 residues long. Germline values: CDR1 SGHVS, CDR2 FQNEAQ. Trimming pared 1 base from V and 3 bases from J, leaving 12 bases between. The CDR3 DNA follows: TGTGCCAGCAGCTTAGGATCGACTCTATACACCGGGGAGCTGTTTTTT. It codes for CASSLGSTLYTGELFF.

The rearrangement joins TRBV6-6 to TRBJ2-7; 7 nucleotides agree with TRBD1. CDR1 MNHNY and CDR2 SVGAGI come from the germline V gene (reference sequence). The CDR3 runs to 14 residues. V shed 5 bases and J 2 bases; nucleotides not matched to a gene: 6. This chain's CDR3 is CASSPRQGPYEQYF. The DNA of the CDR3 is TGTGCCAGCAGTCCACGACAGGGACCCTACGAGCAGTACTTC.

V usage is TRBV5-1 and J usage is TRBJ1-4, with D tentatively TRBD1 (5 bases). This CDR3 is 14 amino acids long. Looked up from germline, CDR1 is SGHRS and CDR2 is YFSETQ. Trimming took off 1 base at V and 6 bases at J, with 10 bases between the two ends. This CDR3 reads CASSLQGRDEKLFF. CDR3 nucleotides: TGCGCCAGCAGCTTGCAGGGACGGGATGAAAAACTGTTTTTT.

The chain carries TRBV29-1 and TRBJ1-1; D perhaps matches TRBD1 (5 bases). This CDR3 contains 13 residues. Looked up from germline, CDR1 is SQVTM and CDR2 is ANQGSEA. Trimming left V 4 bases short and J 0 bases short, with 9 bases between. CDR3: CSVADRMNTEAFF. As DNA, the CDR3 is TGCAGCGTTGCAGACAGAATGAACACTGAAGCTTTCTTT.

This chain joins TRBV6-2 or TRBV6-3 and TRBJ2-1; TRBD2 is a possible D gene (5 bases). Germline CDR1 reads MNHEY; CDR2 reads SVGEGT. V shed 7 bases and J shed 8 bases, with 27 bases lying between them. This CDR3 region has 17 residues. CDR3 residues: CASTPNQRGGLVDEQFF. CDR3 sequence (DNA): TGTGCCAGCACCCCGAATCAGCGAGGAGGCTTAGTTGATGAGCAGTTCTTC.

The CDR3 DNA sequence: TGTGCCAGTAGTATGGGGGATGACACTGAAGCTTTCTTT. Translation: CASSMGDDTEAFF. The V call is TRBV19, the J call TRBJ1-1; weak D call: TRBD1 (5 bases). With 3 bases removed from V and 3 bases from J, the gap between germline ends came to 8 bases. The CDR3 runs 13 residues. Per germline, CDR1 LNHDA and CDR2 SQIVND (reference sequence).

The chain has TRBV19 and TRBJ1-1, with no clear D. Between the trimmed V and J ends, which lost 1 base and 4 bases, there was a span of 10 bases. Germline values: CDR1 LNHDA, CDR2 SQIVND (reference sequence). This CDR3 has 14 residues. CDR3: CASSIGPWGTEAFF. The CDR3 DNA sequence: TGTGCCAGTAGTATAGGGCCCTGGGGCACTGAAGCTTTCTTT.

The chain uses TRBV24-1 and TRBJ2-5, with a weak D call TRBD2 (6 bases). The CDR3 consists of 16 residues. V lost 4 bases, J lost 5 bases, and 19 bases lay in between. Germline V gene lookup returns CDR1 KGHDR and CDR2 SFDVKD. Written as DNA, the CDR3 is TGTGCCACCAGTGACCCAATCGGGAGCTTGGGGGAGACCCAGTACTTC. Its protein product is CATSDPIGSLGETQYF.

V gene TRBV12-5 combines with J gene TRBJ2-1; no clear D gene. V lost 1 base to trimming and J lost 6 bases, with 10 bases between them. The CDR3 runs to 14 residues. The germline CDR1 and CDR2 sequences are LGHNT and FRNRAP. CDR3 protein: CASGLGAGSNEQFF. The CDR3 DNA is TGTGCTAGTGGTTTGGGGGCAGGTTCCAATGAGCAGTTCTTC.